Shown below are 22 T cell receptor beta chains from a single sample sequenced in a study of blood T cell repertoires in COVID-19. TCRdb's copy holds only in-frame clones and misses some; the assay was immunoSEQ multiplex PCR. The sample holds about 86,000 clones, approximately 80% seen once. Source material: peripheral blood. The receptors stem from a woman of 80 years or more with active or convalescent COVID-19.

This clone was observed a few times. The genes are TRBV12-3 or TRBV12-4 and TRBJ1-1; D is ambiguous. Between the trimmed V and J ends, which lost 7 bases and 0 bases, there was a span of 9 bases. This CDR3 spans 13 amino acids. The CDR3 region is CASTPTVNTEAFF. CDR3 sequence (DNA): TGTGCCAGCACCCCCACAGTGAACACTGAAGCTTTCTTT.

This sequence joins TRBV28 and TRBJ1-3; D may be TRBD1 (6 bases). The CDR3 is 16 residues long. V lost 6 bases to trimming and J lost 0 bases, with 15 bases between them. Germline V lookup: CDR1 MDHEN, CDR2 SYDVKM. DNA of the CDR3: TGTGCCAGCAGGGCAGCAGGGGCTCACTCTGGAAACACCATATATTTT. It yields the protein CASRAAGAHSGNTIYF. Full variable domain (outside the CDR3, taken from reference TRBV28 and TRBJ1-3): DVKVTQSSRYLVKRTGEKVFLECVQDMDHENMFWYRQDPGLGLRLIYFSYDVKMKEKGDIPEGYSVSREKKERFSLILESASTNQTSMYLCASRAAGAHSGNTIYFGEGSWLTVV.

The rearrangement uses TRBV6-6 and TRBJ1-5, with D possibly matching TRBD1 (6 bases). The V gene lost 5 bases and the J gene lost 1 base, with 9 bases spanning the gap. Germline V gene lookup returns CDR1 MNHNY and CDR2 SVGAGI (reference sequence). The CDR3 runs to 14 residues. DNA for the CDR3: TGTGCCAGCAGTCAGGGGATAAGCAATCAGCCCCAGCATTTT. Protein: CASSQGISNQPQHF.

Written as DNA, the CDR3 is TGCGCCAGCAGCCAAGATCGTCGGGAGCAGTACTTC. Amino acid sequence: CASSQDRREQYF. V is TRBV4-1 and J is TRBJ2-7; D unresolved. V was shortened by 0 bases and J by 7 bases, with 7 bases between the two germline ends. Germline CDR1 is MGHRA and CDR2 is YSYEKL. CDR3 length: 12 amino acids.

The V and J genes are TRBV28 and TRBJ2-1; 7 bases fit TRBD2. Germline trimming cut 6 bases from V and 2 bases from J; bases unmatched to any gene: 10. CDR3 size: 16 residues. Germline V gene sequence: CDR1 MDHEN, CDR2 SYDVKM. The chain's CDR3 is CASRSLDAGAYNEQFF. The CDR3 DNA follows: TGTGCCAGCAGGTCCCTTGACGCGGGGGCCTACAATGAGCAGTTCTTC.

The V call is TRBV3-1 (or the pseudogene TRBV3-2), the J call TRBJ1-2, with 8 bases aligning to TRBD1. CDR3 length equals 19 residues. Losses at the gene ends were 1 base for V and 3 bases for J; bases not matched to a gene: 16. Germline V gene lookup returns CDR1 LGHDT and CDR2 YNNKEL (reference sequence). CDR3 loop: CASSQVHPGGGNQYYGYTF. CDR3 nucleotides: TGTGCCAGCAGCCAAGTTCATCCAGGGGGCGGAAACCAGTACTATGGCTACACCTTC.

J is TRBJ1-2 and V is TRBV7-2, with unresolved D. The CDR3 is made up of 14 amino acids. Germline CDR1 is SGHTA and CDR2 is FQGNSA. Deletions cut 5 bases from V and 5 bases from J, with 15 bases between. In DNA form, the CDR3 reads TGTGCCAGCAGCCCCCGGACGGGAGGGTATGGCTACACCTTC. Translation: CASSPRTGGYGYTF.

The chain links TRBV10-3 to TRBJ1-2; 9 nucleotides agree with TRBD1. The CDR3 runs 14 residues. The germline V gene has CDR1 ENHRY and CDR2 SYGVKD. V shed 4 bases and J 7 bases; nucleotides not matched to a gene: 7. In DNA, the CDR3 is TGTGCCATCAGTGTCGAACAGGGGGCAGGTGGCTACACCTTC. The encoded protein is CAISVEQGAGGYTF.

This chain connects TRBV6-7 to TRBJ2-3; TRBD2 matches 7 bases. TRBV6-7 is flagged as an ORF with uncertain function. CDR3 length equals 18 residues. After removal of 2 bases from V and 2 bases from J, the junction contained 13 bases not matched to a gene. As DNA, the CDR3 is TGTGCCAGCAGTTACCCCATCGAGGGCGGGAGCCACACAGATACGCAGTATTTT. Translating gives CASSYPIEGGSHTDTQYF.

The CDR3 is CASSVSQGREETQYF. The CDR3 DNA sequence: TGTGCCAGCAGCGTCTCCCAAGGCAGGGAAGAGACCCAGTACTTC. The V and J genes are TRBV9 and TRBJ2-5; weak D call: TRBD1 (5 bases). Between the trimmed V and J ends, which lost 2 bases and 3 bases, there was a span of 14 bases. The CDR3 is 15 residues long. Germline lookup yields CDR1 SGDLS and CDR2 YYNGEE.

The rearrangement joins TRBV29-1 to TRBJ1-2; weak D call: TRBD1 (5 bases). The CDR3 covers 13 residues. The ends were cut back, 2 bases at V and 6 bases at J, with 13 bases in the middle. Germline CDR1 and CDR2: SQVTM and ANQGSEA. CDR3 DNA sequence: TGCAGCGTTGAATGGCGCAGGGCCCATGGCTACACCTTC. Its translation: CSVEWRRAHGYTF.

The V and J genes are TRBV4-1 and TRBJ2-1; 7 bases fit TRBD2. The V gene end was trimmed by 5 bases and the J gene end by 0 bases; junction bases not matched to a gene: 16. CDR1 is MGHRA, CDR2 YSYEKL, per germline. The CDR3 consists of 19 residues. As DNA, the CDR3 is TGCGCCAGCAGCTCTGCGGCTAGCGGACGAGTAAGCTCCTACAATGAGCAGTTCTTC. Translation: CASSSAASGRVSSYNEQFF.

This clone was detected only once. This CDR3 is CASSLQGIYNEQFF. CDR3 DNA: TGTGCCAGCAGCTTACAGGGGATTTACAATGAGCAGTTCTTC. The V and J genes are TRBV7-9 and TRBJ2-1; possibly TRBD1 for D (6 bases). This CDR3 contains 14 residues. Trimming cost V 2 bases and J 4 bases, with 9 bases left between them. Germline loops: CDR1 SEHNR, CDR2 FQNEAQ (reference sequence). The whole variable domain, filled in from reference TRBV7-9 and TRBJ2-1, reads DTGVSQNPRHKITKRGQNVTFRCDPISEHNRLYWYRQTLGQGPEFLTYFQNEAQLEKSRLLSDRFSAERPKGSFSTLEIQRTEQGDSAMYLCASSLQGIYNEQFFGPGTRLTVL.

The table lists this clone with a few counts. V gene TRBV28 combines with J gene TRBJ2-1; TRBD2 is a possible D gene (6 bases). The V end was cut by 6 bases, the J end by 2 bases, with 14 bases between. Germline V gene lookup returns CDR1 MDHEN and CDR2 SYDVKM. This CDR3 contains 15 residues. CDR3 sequence: CASSSAEGPYNEQFF. The CDR3 nucleotides read TGTGCCAGCAGCTCAGCGGAGGGACCCTACAATGAGCAGTTCTTC.

The rearrangement links TRBV28 to TRBJ2-7; 8 positions agree with TRBD2. V lost 7 bases to trimming and J lost 4 bases; unmatched junction nucleotides: 12. Looked up from germline, CDR1 is MDHEN and CDR2 is SYDVKM. This CDR3 is built from 15 residues. CDR3 nucleotides: TGTGCCAGCATCGGCCCCGGACTAGCTCCTTACGAGCAGTACTTC. This translates into CASIGPGLAPYEQYF. Combining the CDR3 with reference TRBV28 and TRBJ2-7 gives the whole variable domain DVKVTQSSRYLVKRTGEKVFLECVQDMDHENMFWYRQDPGLGLRLIYFSYDVKMKEKGDIPEGYSVSREKKERFSLILESASTNQTSMYLCASIGPGLAPYEQYFGPGTRLTVT.

The rearrangement joins TRBV18 to TRBJ2-5, with D unresolved. Germline assignment: CDR1 KGHSH and CDR2 LQKENI. The CDR3 is made up of 13 amino acids. Trimming took 2 bases from V and 2 from J, leaving 6 bases between them. This CDR3 is CASSPSVQETQYF. As DNA, the CDR3 is TGTGCCAGCTCACCATCAGTTCAAGAGACCCAGTACTTC.

The chain uses TRBV5-1 and TRBJ2-2; possible D gene TRBD1, 6 bases. The germline V and J ends were trimmed by 4 bases and 3 bases, with 13 bases remaining between them. Germline loops: CDR1 SGHRS, CDR2 YFSETQ. The CDR3 sequence is 15 residues long. CDR3 amino acids: CASSSRGLDTGELFF. DNA for the CDR3: TGCGCCAGCAGCAGCAGGGGTCTAGACACCGGGGAGCTGTTTTTT.

The rearrangement links TRBV5-1 to TRBJ1-1; D is possibly TRBD1 (6 bases). Germline CDR1 reads SGHRS; CDR2 reads YFSETQ. The CDR3 runs 14 residues. The V and J ends lost 4 bases and 1 base respectively, with 11 bases between them. The CDR3 DNA sequence: TGCGCCAGCAGCGCCGACAGGCCGAACACTGAAGCTTTCTTT. It codes for CASSADRPNTEAFF.

This chain uses TRBV7-9 with TRBJ2-1; 10 bases map to TRBD2. Germline V gene data show CDR1 as SEHNR and CDR2 as FQNEAQ (reference sequence). V dropped 5 bases and J dropped 7; count of bases not matched to a gene: 11. This CDR3 contains 16 residues. The chain's CDR3 is CASSPLGAGGRNEQFF. The DNA for the CDR3 is TGTGCCAGCAGCCCCTTAGGAGCGGGAGGGAGGAATGAGCAGTTCTTC.

The chain links TRBV2 to TRBJ2-7, with 12 nucleotides matching TRBD2. The germline V gene has CDR1 SNHLY and CDR2 FYNNEI. After removal of 6 bases from V and 2 bases from J, the junction contained 5 bases not matched to a gene. This CDR3 is built from 15 residues. The CDR3 nucleotides are TGTGCCAGCAGGGCCCTAGCGGGGGGGACCTACGAGCAGTACTTC. Translating it yields CASRALAGGTYEQYF.

This rearrangement joins TRBV10-1 to TRBJ2-6; 7 positions match TRBD1. Germline values: CDR1 WNHNN, CDR2 SYGVQD (reference sequence). The CDR3 spans 17 residues. Trimming at V came to 6 bases and at J to 6 bases, leaving 14 bases not matched to a gene. DNA of the CDR3: TGCGCCAGCAGCTACAACAGTACAGGGGTGTCGGCCAACGTCCTGACTTTC. Translating it yields CASSYNSTGVSANVLTF.

V usage is TRBV21-1 and J usage is TRBJ2-5; TRBD2 is the table's D call and was not checked against the DNA. TRBV21-1 is annotated as a pseudogene. The CDR3 is made up of 13 amino acids. The CDR3: CASSKAGGGTQYF. CDR3 DNA sequence: TGTGCCAGCAGCAAAGCGGGGGGAGGGACCCAGTACTTC.